This T cell receptor beta chain was identified in a study of shared clonotypes between healthy human individuals. Findings of the study overall: Several donors had around 5.2% of their naive CD4 clonotypes in common.

For this clone: Its antigen is unidentified.

Among the donors, all were Caucasian adults who lived in Nashville, Tennessee. Germline CDR1 and CDR2: SGHTA and FQGTGA. The CDR3 spans 15 residues. V was pared by 3 bases and J by 4 bases, with 8 bases of the junction left unmatched. Per the original data handling: From ImmunoSEQ came sequences covering only the junction and carrying no quality scores, so filtering differed. Profiling relied on immunoSEQ multiplex PCR, and the TCRdb table lists in-frame clones only, not all of them. V, J and clone size were drawn from that table, and D and trimming were deduced from the DNA. The sample has about 2 million clones, approximately 95% seen once.

This TCR was recovered from a man aged 18 to 29 in good health. Sequenced sample: naive CD4+ T cells sorted from blood. Subset here: CD45RA+ positively selected. The chain uses TRBV7-3 and TRBJ2-5, with 7 nucleotides matching TRBD2. Here the CDR3 DNA reads TGTGCCAGCAGCTTTGGACTAGTGGGCGGAGAGACCCAGTACTTC. The encoded protein is CASSFGLVGGETQYF.